This T cell receptor (beta chain) was found in a study of blood T cell repertoires in COVID-19 (TCRdb year 2020). For the study in its entirety: Samples from collaborators originated in the United States, Italy and Spain and spanned both the acute and convalescent phases of COVID-19. The repertoires were released in a freely available public database meant as a resource for research on the immune response to SARS-CoV-2. A de-identified subject ID, COVID-19 status, age in years and sex were almost always included in the sample metadata. Samples came from the ongoing ImmuneRACE study (first 160 participants) plus 1,254 subjects from 6 global collaborators. The dataset comprised deeply sampled blood TCRbeta repertoires from subjects exposed to, actively infected with, or recovered from COVID-19. The material from the prospective study consisted of cDNA or gDNA derived from T cells, B-cell-depleted T cells, or PBMCs. Where available, HLA class I and class II types were taken from metadata supplied by the sample provider and were not determined by assay-based typing. Broad study findings and their caveats: The quantity of clinical and demographic metadata differed by source and by participant and was supplied without curation.

Notes on this clone: Its antigen is unknown. Per-nucleotide qualities are absent, and no much larger clonotype sits a single base away.

A second Seattle source provided samples from volunteer blood donors who had recovered from COVID-19. Whole blood was collected in K2EDTA tubes by collaborating institutions according to the institutions' own protocols. For TCRbeta analysis, collaborator samples were shipped as frozen whole blood, as isolated PBMCs, or as DNA extracted from either sample type. V loses 5 bases, J loses 7 bases, and the germline ends lie 11 bases apart. From the germline V gene (reference sequence), CDR1 is GTSNPN and CDR2 is SVGIG. The CDR3 measures 11 amino acids from cysteine to phenylalanine. Just CDR3 DNA is preserved here, 33 bases in frame from base 1. TCRbeta CDR3 regions were amplified from genomic DNA by means of the immunoSEQ Assay, a bias-controlled multiplex PCR. In the source study's methods: The number of nucleated cells in each sample was estimated from the amplification of reference gene primers within the assay. To quantify the absolute abundance of each unique TCRbeta CDR3 rearrangement, sequence reads were collapsed and filtered. Productive Simpson clonality was computed per sample as the square root of Simpson's diversity index over productive rearrangements. As stored in TCRdb, this immuneACCESS dataset retains in-frame rearrangements with V and J assigned. A fraction of the clones does not appear; measured against another copy, unresolved V genes explain less than half of the discrepancy, and the remainder lacks a known reason. V, J and clone size are taken as reported in that table, and D and trimming were inferred from the DNA itself. The table for this sample lists approximately 220,000 clones; roughly 80% of them were counted only once. 3% to 3.5% of the sample belongs to the ten largest clones.

The chain links TRBV30 with TRBJ1-2; no D gene call is confident. This receptor was identified in a woman aged 25-40 years who had recovered from COVID-19. The sequenced material came from peripheral blood. The CDR3 has the sequence CAWGGVFGYTF. The DNA sequence is as follows: TGTGCCTGGGGAGGAGTTTTTGGCTACACCTTC.